The present T cell receptor beta chain was sequenced within a study of identical twins. Notes on the study in general: Models predicted too little out-of-frame TCR alpha sharing in monozygotic twins. Cross-sectional statistical analysis was relied on for the conclusions, without the same donors being followed.

This clonotype was detected many times. Its target is not known. TCRdb called the 5' RACE reads again in MiXCR, with one record for every CDR3 protein. The table records around 140,000 distinct CDR3 sequences, under 4.5% of them present only once. Germline trimming cut 3 bases from V and 3 bases from J; bases unmatched to any gene: 0. The CDR3 totals 14 residues. Germline CDR1 and CDR2: SGHRS and YFSETQ. Among all donors, each was a healthy Caucasian. Sequencing was done on a sample of memory T cells sorted from blood. This TCR was sampled from a man younger than 35 in good health. V and J are TRBV5-1 and TRBJ2-7; 13 bases match TRBD2. The CDR3: CASSWTSGSYEQYF. The CDR3 DNA reads as TGCGCCAGCAGCTGGACTAGCGGGAGCTACGAGCAGTACTTC.